The 20 T cell receptor beta chains below come from one sample, sequenced in a study of T cells in Graves' hyperthyroidism and ophthalmopathy. There were TCR beta CDR3 regions amplified from RNA transcripts. HTBI primers were used for first-round RT-PCR of the TCR CDR3. TCRdb ran MiXCR on the multiplex PCR reads and lists one entry per CDR3 protein. In the table there are a few hundred thousand distinct CDR3 sequences, around 17% of which are singletons. Sequenced sample: blood. Every receptor here comes from a man aged 35 to 55 with Graves' hyperthyroidism.

This clonotype was seen ten or more times. V gene TRBV20-1 combines with J gene TRBJ2-7; TRBD1 matches 11 bases. J lost 6 bases, V lost 0 bases, and 7 bases had no gene match. The V gene's germline CDR1 is DFQATT and CDR2 SNEGSKA (reference sequence). This CDR3 is built from 15 residues. CDR3 loop: CSAREHGTGGSEQYF. The CDR3 nucleotides read TGCAGTGCTAGAGAGCACGGGACAGGGGGTTCCGAGCAGTACTTC.

This clonotype was seen a few times. The chain recombines TRBV5-8 with TRBJ2-1; weak D call: TRBD1 (7 bases). Germline CDR1 is SGHTS and CDR2 is YDEGEE. The CDR3 runs to 13 residues. V gave up 4 bases and J gave up 12 bases, with 17 bases separating them. CDR3 sequence (DNA): TGTGCCAGCAGCAGCGATAACAGGGGAGGGCAGTTCTTC. Protein sequence: CASSSDNRGGQFF.

V usage is TRBV10-3 and J usage is TRBJ2-7; D is unclear. This CDR3 has 12 amino acids. Germline V gene data show CDR1 as ENHRY and CDR2 as SYGVKD. Trimming removed 8 bases at V and 5 bases at J, with 13 bases between. CDR3 in amino acids: CAISATQNEQYF. The CDR3, as DNA: TGTGCCATCTCTGCGACCCAAAACGAGCAGTACTTC.

This clonotype was seen repeatedly, ten times or more. The chain combines TRBV6-1 with TRBJ1-1; 7 positions agree with TRBD1. V dropped 3 bases and J dropped 5; count of bases not matched to a gene: 6. The CDR3 loop spans 14 amino acids. Germline V gene data show CDR1 as MNHNS and CDR2 as SASEGT. CDR3 in DNA: TGTGCCAGCAGTGACCGGGACAGCCAAACTGAAGCTTTCTTT. It is translated as CASSDRDSQTEAFF.

This clonotype has at least ten counts. The gene calls are TRBV6-1 and TRBJ1-1, with D possibly being TRBD1 (5 bases). Germline loops: CDR1 MNHNS, CDR2 SASEGT. The CDR3 runs 13 residues. Deletions cut 2 bases from V and 4 bases from J, with 8 bases between. CDR3 amino acids: CASSELRGTEAFF. The CDR3 bases are TGTGCCAGCAGTGAATTGAGGGGCACTGAAGCTTTCTTT.

J is TRBJ2-5 and V is TRBV7-9; D might be TRBD1 (5 bases). The CDR3 has 14 amino acids. The germline V and J ends were trimmed by 4 bases and 5 bases, with 14 bases remaining between them. CDR1 and CDR2 (germline): SEHNR, FQNEAQ (reference sequence). CDR3 DNA sequence: TGTGCCAGCAGCTCGGACGGACACGTGGAGACCCAGTACTTC. This encodes CASSSDGHVETQYF.

This clonotype occurred many times. The chain joins TRBV5-1 to TRBJ2-7; D is perhaps TRBD1 or TRBD2 (6 bases each). This CDR3 is built from 14 residues. Germline CDR1 is SGHRS and CDR2 is YFSETQ. Trimming cost V 0 bases and J 2 bases, with 9 bases left between them. CDR3 region: CASSLEGGTYEQYF. CDR3 in DNA: TGCGCCAGCAGCTTGGAGGGGGGTACCTACGAGCAGTACTTC.

Regarding this clonotype: Since a much larger clone is just one base distant, this may be a read error. The CDR3: CASSLGSRGSSQPQHF. The CDR3, as DNA: TGTGCCAGCAGCTTGGGTTCTAGGGGCAGTAGTCAGCCCCAGCATTTT. J is TRBJ1-5 and V is TRBV7-2, with D tentatively TRBD1 (5 bases). V was cut by 3 bases and J by 6 bases, with 18 bases left in between. The length of the CDR3 is 16 residues. Germline CDR1 is SGHTA and CDR2 is FQGNSA.

This clonotype was seen ten or more times. The chain combines TRBV6-2 or TRBV6-3 with TRBJ2-5, with D tentatively TRBD1 or TRBD2 (5 bases each). Germline-derived CDR1 and CDR2 are MNHEY and SVGEGT. The CDR3 has 16 amino acids. Trimming removed 7 bases at V and 2 bases at J, with 20 bases between. CDR3 nucleotides: TGTGCCAGCACCTACGCCGAGGGGAAACCTCAAGAGACCCAGTACTTC. Protein product: CASTYAEGKPQETQYF.

The chain uses TRBV7-9 and TRBJ2-2; 9 positions match TRBD1. The CDR3 spans 15 residues. The ends lost 6 bases at V and 6 bases at J; junction bases unmatched: 8. CDR1 SEHNR and CDR2 FQNEAQ come from the germline V gene (reference sequence). CDR3: CASRETGGAPGELFF. DNA for the CDR3: TGTGCCAGCAGGGAAACAGGGGGCGCCCCCGGGGAGCTGTTTTTT.

V usage is TRBV4-3 and J usage is TRBJ2-2, with TRBD1 matching 9 bases. The CDR3 contains 18 residues. Germline values: CDR1 LGHNA, CDR2 YSLEER. The V gene end was trimmed by 0 bases and the J gene end by 0 bases; junction bases not matched to a gene: 5. DNA for the CDR3: TGCGCCAGCAGCCAAGATGGCACAGGGGGCACGAACACCGGGGAGCTGTTTTTT. Translated: CASSQDGTGGTNTGELFF.

The J gene is TRBJ2-5, the V gene TRBV5-4; 11 bases are shared with TRBD2. CDR3 size: 15 residues. Germline trimming cut 2 bases from V and 3 bases from J; bases unmatched to any gene: 3. Germline V gene lookup returns CDR1 SGHNT and CDR2 YYREEE (reference sequence). CDR3 amino acids: CASSFIAGGKETQYF. Here the CDR3 DNA reads TGTGCCAGCAGCTTTATAGCGGGGGGGAAAGAGACCCAGTACTTC.

At least ten counts were recorded for this clonotype. CDR3 protein: CASSQVQGRANNSPLHF. In DNA form, the CDR3 reads TGCGCCAGCAGCCAAGTCCAAGGCCGGGCCAATAATTCACCCCTCCACTTT. The V gene is TRBV4-3, the J gene TRBJ1-6; D is unresolved. CDR1 LGHNA and CDR2 YSLEER come from the germline V gene. CDR3 length: 17 residues. The V gene lost 1 base and the J gene lost 5 bases, with 15 bases spanning the gap.

This clonotype was picked up many times. The rearrangement links TRBV5-1 to TRBJ2-1; D remains ambiguous. CDR1 is SGHRS and CDR2 is YFSETQ in the germline V gene. V lost 2 bases to trimming and J lost 4 bases, with 10 bases between them. The CDR3 runs 14 residues. The CDR3 DNA reads as TGCGCCAGCAGCTTCCGACCGGATTACAATGAGCAGTTCTTC. Its translation: CASSFRPDYNEQFF.

This clonotype was counted at least ten times. The rearrangement joins TRBV24-1 to TRBJ1-5; D is unclear. The germline V and J ends were trimmed by 3 bases and 2 bases, with 4 bases remaining between them. CDR1 is KGHDR and CDR2 is SFDVKD in the germline V gene. The CDR3 has 13 amino acids. Here the CDR3 DNA reads TGTGCCACCAGTGATGGGGGCAATCAGCCCCAGCATTTT. Its protein is CATSDGGNQPQHF.

This clonotype came up many times. V gene TRBV27 combines with J gene TRBJ2-7, with D tentatively TRBD2 (6 bases). The CDR3 covers 14 residues. Germline assignment: CDR1 MNHEY and CDR2 SMNVEV (reference sequence). V lost 3 bases and J lost 4, with 13 bases in between. The CDR3 is CASSFRRAGYEQYF. The CDR3 region has the DNA TGTGCCAGCAGTTTTCGGAGGGCAGGGTACGAGCAGTACTTC.

This clonotype was observed a few times. V and J are TRBV14 and TRBJ2-1; a possible D gene is TRBD2 (5 bases). Germline V gives CDR1 SGHDN, CDR2 FVKESK. Trimming pared 0 bases from V and 10 bases from J, leaving 13 bases between. CDR3 length: 14 amino acids. In DNA, the CDR3 is TGTGCCAGCAGCCAAGATCTTCTAGCTGGGGAGCAGTTCTTC. Translating gives CASSQDLLAGEQFF.

This clonotype was recorded many times. V is TRBV7-2 and J is TRBJ1-5; D is unresolved. The V gene lost 1 base and the J gene lost 0 bases, with 7 bases spanning the gap. The CDR3 has 15 residues. Per germline, CDR1 SGHTA and CDR2 FQGNSA. The CDR3 is CASSLVSYSNQPQHF. CDR3 coding DNA: TGTGCCAGCAGCTTAGTTTCATATAGCAATCAGCCCCAGCATTTT.

This clonotype came up a few times. The chain joins TRBV10-3 to TRBJ1-1; tentative D call: TRBD1 (6 bases). There are 14 residues in the CDR3. Germline assignment: CDR1 ENHRY and CDR2 SYGVKD. The V and J ends lost 6 bases and 3 bases respectively, with 14 bases between them. The CDR3 sequence: CAIRLQGADTEAFF. The DNA for the CDR3 is TGTGCCATCAGGTTACAGGGTGCGGACACTGAAGCTTTCTTT.

This clonotype was detected ten times or more. The CDR3 nucleotides are TGTGCCAGCAGTTTAGGGCGGGGGGGCGATACGCAGTATTTT. This translates into CASSLGRGGDTQYF. This chain uses TRBV12-3 or TRBV12-4 with TRBJ2-3; TRBD2 matches at 9 bases. J lost 6 bases, V lost 1 base, and 2 bases had no gene match. The CDR3 length is 14 residues.